The T cell receptor (beta chain) described here comes from a study of glioma-infiltrating T cells after dendritic cell vaccination. Whole-study context: Dendritic cell vaccination trial patients had either newly diagnosed or recurrent glioblastoma. The vaccine used monocyte-derived dendritic cells pulsed overnight with autologous tumor lysate.

The primer mix had 60 V beta and 13 J beta primers. The method was immunoSEQ multiplex PCR; TCRdb's version includes in-frame clones alone and lacks a portion of them. Altogether about 73,000 clones are present, almost 85% being singletons, with the ten largest covering approximately 2.1%. This clone was counted only a few times. The CDR3 sequence is 14 residues long. CDR1 and CDR2 from the germline V gene are LNHNV and YYDKDF (reference sequence). V gave up 4 bases and J gave up 6 bases; unmatched junction bases: 7. The chain employs TRBV15 and TRBJ2-3, with 7 bases that match TRBD1. The sequence derives from a human donor with glioblastoma. Source: blood, taken before dendritic cell vaccination. The CDR3 DNA reads as TGTGCCACCAGCACCCACAGGGGATGGGATACGCAGTATTTT. Translation gives CATSTHRGWDTQYF.